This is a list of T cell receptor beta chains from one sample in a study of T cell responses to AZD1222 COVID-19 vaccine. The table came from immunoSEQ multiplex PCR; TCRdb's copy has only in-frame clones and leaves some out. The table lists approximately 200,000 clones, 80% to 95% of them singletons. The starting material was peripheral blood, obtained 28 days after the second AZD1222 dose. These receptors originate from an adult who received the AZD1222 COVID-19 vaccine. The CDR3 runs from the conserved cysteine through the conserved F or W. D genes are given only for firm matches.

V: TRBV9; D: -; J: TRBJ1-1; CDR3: CASSVDQGSEAFF
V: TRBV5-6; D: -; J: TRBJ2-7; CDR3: CASSLLTRLYEQYF
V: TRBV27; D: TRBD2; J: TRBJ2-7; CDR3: CASSPTSGAHSYEQYF
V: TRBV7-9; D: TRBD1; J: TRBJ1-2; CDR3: CASSLIRTGTGAGYTF
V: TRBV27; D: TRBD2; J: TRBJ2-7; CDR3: CASSLGTTYEQYF
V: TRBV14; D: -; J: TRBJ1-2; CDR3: CASSQDIGLGHRYGYTF
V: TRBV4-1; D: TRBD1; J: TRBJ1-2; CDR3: CASSQDWDSLYGYTF
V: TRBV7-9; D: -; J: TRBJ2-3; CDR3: CASSSLGGSELTDTQYF
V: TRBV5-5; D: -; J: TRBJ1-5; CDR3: CASSLEDSRAQPQHF
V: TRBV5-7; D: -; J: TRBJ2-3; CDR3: CASSLKVPKVNYTDTQYF
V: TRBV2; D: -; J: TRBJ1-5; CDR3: CASKDRLNQPQHF
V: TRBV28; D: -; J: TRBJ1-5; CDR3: CASRHTGTWGQPQHF
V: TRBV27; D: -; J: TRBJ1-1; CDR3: CASSLLGGLGTEAFF
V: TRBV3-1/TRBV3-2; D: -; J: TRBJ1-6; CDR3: CASSHLGALSFNSPLHF
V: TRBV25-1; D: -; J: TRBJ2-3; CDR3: CASSQGPRRIESTDTQYF
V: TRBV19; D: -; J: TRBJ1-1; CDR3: CASSISGAHAFF
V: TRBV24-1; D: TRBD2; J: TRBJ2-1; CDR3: CATSDLRAGEGYNEQFF
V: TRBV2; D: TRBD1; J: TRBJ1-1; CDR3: CASRVAGGTEAFF
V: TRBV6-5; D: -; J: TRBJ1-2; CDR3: CASSSTQGLGGYTF
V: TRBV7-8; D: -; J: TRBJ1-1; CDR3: CASSFSGPNTEAFF
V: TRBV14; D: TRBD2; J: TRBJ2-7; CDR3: CASSQAGGSSTYEQYF
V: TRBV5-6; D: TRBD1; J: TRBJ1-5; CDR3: CASSWGTENQPQHF
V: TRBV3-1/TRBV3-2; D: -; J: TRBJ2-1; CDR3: CASSVERFGPYNEQFF
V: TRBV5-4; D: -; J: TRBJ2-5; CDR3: CASSSGGLAEGLETQYF
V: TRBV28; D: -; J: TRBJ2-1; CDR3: CASSLWWSGLYSGEQFF
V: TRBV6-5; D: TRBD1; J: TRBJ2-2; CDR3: CATRPQGDTGELFF
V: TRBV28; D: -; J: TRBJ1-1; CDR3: CASSLRGWRTEAFF
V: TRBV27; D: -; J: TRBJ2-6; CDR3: CASSPHFSGANVLTF
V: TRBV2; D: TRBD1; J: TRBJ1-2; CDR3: CASRGDSSYGYTF
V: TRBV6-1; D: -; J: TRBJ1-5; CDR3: CASSDLGRSNNQPQHF
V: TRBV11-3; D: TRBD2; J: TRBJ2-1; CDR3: CASSHRLAAGATNEQFF
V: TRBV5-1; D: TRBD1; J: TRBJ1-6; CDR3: CASSGQGDSPLHF
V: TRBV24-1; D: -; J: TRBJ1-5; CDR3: CATHPGGGEGNQPQHF
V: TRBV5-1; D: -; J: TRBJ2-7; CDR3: CASSLDTGKLRGTYEQYF
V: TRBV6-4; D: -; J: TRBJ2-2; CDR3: CASMRRVGTGELFF
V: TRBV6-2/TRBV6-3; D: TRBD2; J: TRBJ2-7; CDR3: CASSYGLAGVFQMDEQYF
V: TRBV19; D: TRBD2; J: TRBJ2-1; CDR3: CASSPLAGVRIHEQFF
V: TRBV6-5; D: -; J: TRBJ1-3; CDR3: CASRTTSSGGNTIYF
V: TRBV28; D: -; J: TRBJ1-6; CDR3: CASSLRKGLVSPLHF
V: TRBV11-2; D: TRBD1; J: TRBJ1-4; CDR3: CASSVRGPTNEKLFF